What follows are 21 T cell receptor beta chains derived from one specimen sequenced in a study of blood T cells in healthy people across ages. A J-beta primer mix and a sample-barcoded 5' primer were used in a second PCR of roughly 6 to 11 cycles. TCRdb reprocessed the 5' RACE reads via MiXCR and lists one record per CDR3 protein. The sample holds hundreds of thousands of distinct CDR3 sequences, roughly 20% seen once. Sequenced material: blood. The receptors stem from a man in his 70s in good health.

The V and J genes are TRBV7-2 and TRBJ2-5, with D tentatively TRBD1 (5 bases). This CDR3 has 14 amino acids. V was shortened by 2 bases and J by 1 base, with 8 bases between the two germline ends. Looked up from germline, CDR1 is SGHTA and CDR2 is FQGNSA. The CDR3 DNA sequence: TGTGCCAGCAGCTTACGACAGATCCAAGAGACCCAGTACTTC. Translating it yields CASSLRQIQETQYF.

This clonotype was seen repeatedly, ten times or more. The rearrangement uses TRBV6-1 and TRBJ2-3; the D gene is possibly TRBD1 (5 bases). The germline CDR1 and CDR2 sequences are MNHNS and SASEGT. The V gene lost 6 bases and the J gene lost 2 bases, with 9 bases spanning the gap. This CDR3 region has 13 residues. This CDR3 reads CASRDRVTDTQYF. CDR3 sequence (DNA): TGTGCCAGCAGAGACAGAGTCACAGATACGCAGTATTTT.

Only a few counts were recorded for this clonotype. J is TRBJ2-4 and V is TRBV11-2; 10 positions agree with TRBD2. The V and J ends lost 5 bases and 2 bases, in that order; junction bases with no gene match: 9. Germline V gene lookup returns CDR1 SGHAT and CDR2 FQNNGV. CDR3 length: 17 residues. The DNA of the CDR3 is TGTGCCAGCAGCCCCCGGCTAGCGGGAGTAACCAAAAACATTCAGTACTTC. Translation: CASSPRLAGVTKNIQYF.

The chain employs TRBV7-8 and TRBJ2-5; 10 bases align to TRBD1. With the DNA end fitting TRBJ2-1 better, the J assignment may be wrong. CDR1 SGHVS and CDR2 FQNEAQ come from the germline V gene. The CDR3 contains 16 residues. CDR3 sequence: CASSLVRDRGYDEQFF. The CDR3 DNA sequence: TGTGCCAGCAGCTTAGTTCGGGACAGGGGATATGATGAGCAGTTCTTC.

The V gene is TRBV14, the J gene TRBJ1-3, with no clear D. Between the trimmed V and J ends, which lost 0 bases and 1 base, there was a span of 7 bases. There are 15 residues in the CDR3. Germline lookup yields CDR1 SGHDN and CDR2 FVKESK. The CDR3 nucleotides are TGTGCCAGCAGCCAAGACAGGTATTCTGGAAACACCATATATTTT. Amino acids: CASSQDRYSGNTIYF.

This clonotype showed up just a few times. The J gene is TRBJ2-5, the V gene TRBV6-5; a weak D match, TRBD2 (6 bases). The J call could be wrong; TRBJ2-7 is a better fit for the DNA end. The germline V gene has CDR1 MNHEY and CDR2 SVGAGI. The CDR3 contains 16 residues. In nucleotides, the CDR3 is TGTGCCAGCAGTTACTCGAGTCCCGGGAGCTCCTACGAGCAGTACTTC. Protein: CASSYSSPGSSYEQYF.

This chain links TRBV7-9 with TRBJ2-1; TRBD2 agrees at 9 bases. With V trimmed by 3 bases and J by 8 bases, 8 bases remained unmatched. CDR3 length: 15 residues. Looked up from germline, CDR1 is SEHNR and CDR2 is FQNEAQ (reference sequence). CDR3 nucleotides: TGTGCCAGCAGCTTTCGGGCTAGCGGGAAGGATGAGCAGTTCTTC. Translated: CASSFRASGKDEQFF.

V and J are TRBV6-5 and TRBJ2-2; TRBD2 matches 12 bases. The V gene's germline CDR1 is MNHEY and CDR2 SVGAGI. The ends lost 4 bases at V and 8 bases at J; junction bases unmatched: 11. The CDR3 is 17 amino acids. CDR3 in amino acids: CASSSETSGRRMGELFF. The CDR3, as DNA: TGTGCCAGCAGTTCCGAGACTAGCGGGAGAAGGATGGGGGAGCTGTTTTTT.

Regarding this clonotype: Sequence at one end of the junction differs from germline and may be a read error. V and J are TRBV12-3 or TRBV12-4 and TRBJ2-3, with D tentatively TRBD1 (6 bases). The length of the CDR3 is 14 residues. CDR3 sequence reads: CATSNRDNADTQYF. In DNA, the CDR3 is TGTGCCACCAGTAACAGGGACAACGCAGATACGCAGTATTTT.

The chain has TRBV5-1 and TRBJ2-5, with a tentative D call TRBD2 (5 bases). V was trimmed by 6 bases and J by 3 bases, leaving 12 bases between them. Germline V CDR1 and CDR2: SGHRS, YFSETQ. The CDR3 consists of 13 residues. This CDR3 is CASKKETKETQYF. In nucleotides, the CDR3 is TGCGCCAGCAAAAAAGAGACTAAAGAGACCCAGTACTTC. The entire variable domain, with the rest obtained from reference TRBV5-1 and TRBJ2-5, is as follows: KAGVTQTPRYLIKTRGQQVTLSCSPISGHRSVSWYQQTPGQGLQFLFEYFSETQRNKGNFPGRFSGRQFSNSRSEMNVSTLELGDSALYLCASKKETKETQYFGPGTRLLVL.

This clonotype has more than one count but fewer than ten. The chain joins TRBV6-1 to TRBJ1-1, with D unclear. The CDR3 consists of 12 residues. V was shortened by 7 bases and J by 3 bases, with 9 bases between the two germline ends. Germline assignment: CDR1 MNHNS and CDR2 SASEGT. The CDR3 DNA is TGTGCCAGCAAGGCAGGTGACACTGAAGCTTTCTTT. It is translated as CASKAGDTEAFF.

This rearrangement joins TRBV11-2 to TRBJ1-2; D gene uncertain. In germline, CDR1 is SGHAT, CDR2 FQNNGV. The V end was cut by 1 base, the J end by 7 bases, with 13 bases between. CDR3 length equals 14 residues. CDR3 in amino acids: CASSLGLQPVGYTF. In nucleotides, the CDR3 is TGTGCCAGCAGCTTAGGCTTACAGCCGGTTGGCTACACCTTC.

The CDR3 DNA is TGTGCCAGCAGCCAACCGCGGGAGGGGAGCGAGCAGTACTTC. It encodes CASSQPREGSEQYF. The chain couples TRBV14 to TRBJ2-5; 9 nucleotides align to TRBD2. Matching the DNA end better, TRBJ2-7 makes the J call doubtful. CDR1 is SGHDN and CDR2 is FVKESK in the germline V gene. The CDR3 length is 14 residues.

This clonotype was counted a few times. The J gene is TRBJ1-1, the V gene TRBV6-1; 10 bases fit TRBD1. CDR1 is MNHNS, CDR2 SASEGT, per germline. This CDR3 is built from 14 residues. The V segment lost 4 bases and the J segment 5 bases; nucleotides outside the gene matches: 4. CDR3 in amino acids: CASSADRGRTEAFF. Here the CDR3 DNA reads TGTGCCAGCAGTGCTGACAGGGGGCGGACTGAAGCTTTCTTT.

The V gene is TRBV7-9, the J gene TRBJ1-4, with TRBD1 matching 7 bases. CDR1 is SEHNR and CDR2 is FQNEAQ in the germline V gene (reference sequence). The CDR3 length is 15 residues. V lost 1 base to trimming and J lost 8 bases; unmatched junction nucleotides: 7. The CDR3 nucleotides read TGTGCCAGCAGCTTAGGAGGACAGGTGAGGGAAAAACTGTTTTTT. Protein: CASSLGGQVREKLFF. Full variable domain (rest looked up from reference TRBV7-9 and TRBJ1-4): DTGVSQNPRHKITKRGQNVTFRCDPISEHNRLYWYRQTLGQGPEFLTYFQNEAQLEKSRLLSDRFSAERPKGSFSTLEIQRTEQGDSAMYLCASSLGGQVREKLFFGSGTQLSVL.

About this clonotype: An end of the junction differs from the germline gene, which may be a read error. V gene TRBV7-2 combines with J gene TRBJ2-7; no definite D call. Germline-derived CDR1 and CDR2 are SGHTA and FQGNSA. The CDR3 consists of 10 residues. The CDR3 DNA is TGTGCCAGCAGCTTAGGGGCCACAAACTTC. This encodes CASSLGATNF. The whole variable domain, filled in from reference TRBV7-2 and TRBJ2-7, reads GAGVSQSPSNKVTEKGKDVELRCDPISGHTALYWYRQSLGQGLEFLIYFQGNSAPDKSGLPSDRFSAERTGGSVSTLTIQRTQQEDSAVYLCASSLGATNFGPGTRLTVT.

This clonotype appeared a few times. A junction boundary mismatches the germline segment, possibly from a read error. This chain joins TRBV20-1 and TRBJ2-3, with 13 bases aligning to TRBD2. Germline V lookup: CDR1 DFQATT, CDR2 SNEGSKA (reference sequence). This CDR3 spans 18 amino acids. CDR3: CSASVLTSGRIGTDTRYF. DNA of the CDR3: TGCAGTGCTAGCGTATTGACTAGCGGGAGGATCGGCACAGATACGCGGTATTTT.

The J gene is TRBJ2-3, the V gene TRBV11-2; 8 bases map to TRBD2. Germline loops: CDR1 SGHAT, CDR2 FQNNGV. V lost 0 bases, J lost 5 bases, and 4 bases stayed unmatched. The CDR3 has 15 amino acids. The CDR3 bases are TGTGCCAGCAGCTTAGAAGGACTAGCAGGAGATACGCAGTATTTT. It encodes CASSLEGLAGDTQYF.

The table lists this clonotype with a few counts. The chain recombines TRBV14 with TRBJ2-1; D perhaps matches TRBD2 (6 bases). The germline V gene encodes CDR1 SGHDN and CDR2 FVKESK. The CDR3 totals 15 residues. V was shortened by 4 bases and J by 4 bases, with 14 bases between the two germline ends. CDR3 coding DNA: TGTGCCAGCAGCCCTTTCGGGGGAATTTACAATGAGCAGTTCTTC. Translating it yields CASSPFGGIYNEQFF.

The count of this clonotype is one. The V call is TRBV29-1, the J call TRBJ2-7, with TRBD2 matching over 10 bases. This CDR3 is 12 amino acids long. V was clipped by 5 bases and J by 9 bases; unmatched bases: 7. CDR1 is SQVTM and CDR2 is ANQGSEA in the germline V gene. CDR3 in DNA: TGCAGCGTTCTAGCGGGAGTGGGCGGGCAGTACTTC. Amino acid sequence: CSVLAGVGGQYF.

The chain recombines TRBV20-1 with TRBJ2-5; TRBD1 matches at 9 bases. CDR1 and CDR2 (germline): DFQATT, SNEGSKA (reference sequence). V was pared by 4 bases and J by 4 bases, with 7 bases of the junction left unmatched. This CDR3 comprises 14 residues. In DNA, the CDR3 is TGCAGTGCTAAAAACAGGGGGCGCAGAGAGACCCAGTACTTC. It encodes CSAKNRGRRETQYF.